A selection of T cell receptor beta chains follows, all from one sample in a study of blood T cell repertoires in COVID-19. Profiled with immunoSEQ multiplex PCR; TCRdb holds only in-frame clones, not every one. The sample has fewer than 120,000 clones; around 89% are singletons. Sequenced: peripheral blood. Receptors were obtained from a woman between 45 and 65 years old with acute or convalescent COVID-19. Each CDR3 is given with its conserved first and last residue. A D gene is named only where the DNA matches it firmly. Size tells how often a clone was seen (once, few, many) or the class of an expanded clone, and some rows leave it out.

J	V	length	size	D	DNA	CDR3
TRBJ2-6	TRBV6-1	19	.	.	TGTGCCAGCAGTGAAGCGGGCAGGGGCCTCTACTCTGGGGCCAACGTCCTGACTTTC	CASSEAGRGLYSGANVLTF
TRBJ2-3	TRBV3-1/TRBV3-2	16	.	TRBD2	TGTGCCAGCAGCAAAGGACTAGCGGGCAGAACAGATACGCAGTATTTT	CASSKGLAGRTDTQYF
TRBJ2-7	TRBV28	11	.	TRBD1	TGTGCCAGCAGTTTAAGGGACAGGCTGTACTTC	CASSLRDRLYF
TRBJ1-5	TRBV7-9	15	.	TRBD1	TGTGCCAGCAGCCGAATGGGACAGGGCAATCAGCCCCAGCATTTT	CASSRMGQGNQPQHF
TRBJ1-5	TRBV19	14	.	.	TGTGCCAGTAGCCGACAGAGCAGCAATCAGCCCCAGCATTTT	CASSRQSSNQPQHF
TRBJ2-2	TRBV7-8	17	.	TRBD2	TGTGCCAGCAGCACCCCCACTAGCGGGAGTGGTGGCGGGGAGCTGTTTTTT	CASSTPTSGSGGGELFF
TRBJ2-7	TRBV4-2	15	many	TRBD2	TGTGCCAGCAGCCAAGAAAGGCTAGCGGGAAACGAGCAGTACTTC	CASSQERLAGNEQYF
TRBJ1-1	TRBV7-9	13	.	.	TGTGCCAGCAGCCTGGGACAGAACACTGAAGCTTTCTTT	CASSLGQNTEAFF
TRBJ2-1	TRBV19	16	.	.	TGTGCCAGTAGTATCGGCGGGGGCAACTGGTACAATGAGCAGTTCTTC	CASSIGGGNWYNEQFF
TRBJ2-5	TRBV7-9	15	.	.	TGTGCCAGCAGCTTAAGGAGGACGGACCAAGAGACCCAGTACTTC	CASSLRRTDQETQYF
TRBJ2-3	TRBV10-3	16	once	TRBD2	TGTGCCACCGCCGGGACTAGCGCCCGGAACACAGATACGCAGTATTTT	CATAGTSARNTDTQYF
TRBJ2-1	TRBV7-9	14	.	.	TGTGCCAGCTCCCGCAAGGGGGAACACAATGAGCAGTTCTTC	CASSRKGEHNEQFF
TRBJ2-7	TRBV28	17	.	TRBD2	TGTGCCAGCAGTCCCTGGGGTAGCGGGAGTGGCTCCTACGAGCAGTACTTC	CASSPWGSGSGSYEQYF
TRBJ2-2	TRBV19	16	.	.	TGTGCCAGTAGTTTCGCCGGACAGCTGAACACCGGGGAGCTGTTTTTT	CASSFAGQLNTGELFF
TRBJ1-1	TRBV11-2	16	once	.	TGTGCCAGCAGGACCACCCGACAGTTCATGAACACTGAAGCTTTCTTT	CASRTTRQFMNTEAFF
TRBJ2-7	TRBV3-1/TRBV3-2	13	.	.	TGTGCCAGCAGCCAATCGCGGGATGGCGAGCAGTACTTC	CASSQSRDGEQYF
TRBJ2-4	TRBV6-5	14	.	.	TGTGCCAGTGCCCCCGGAGGGCCGTTGAACATTCAGTACTTC	CASAPGGPLNIQYF
TRBJ2-3	TRBV5-1	16	.	TRBD2	TGCGCCAGCAGGGGCGCGGGAGGGATCGGGACAGATACGCAGTATTTT	CASRGAGGIGTDTQYF
TRBJ1-1	TRBV18	15	.	TRBD1	TGTGCCAGCTCACCAGTGGACAGGGAATTAGCTGAAGCTTTCTTT	CASSPVDRELAEAFF
TRBJ1-6	TRBV10-2	16	.	TRBD1	TGCGCCAGCAGTGAGTCGATTGGTCAGGGGGCGCGGACCCTCCACTTT	CASSESIGQGARTLHF
TRBJ2-1	TRBV6-1	15	.	TRBD2	TGTGCCAGCAGTGAAGACCTAGCGGTATACAATGAGCAGTTCTTC	CASSEDLAVYNEQFF
TRBJ2-3	TRBV28	14	.	TRBD2	TGTGCCAGCCGGACTAGCGGTAGCACAGATACGCAGTATTTT	CASRTSGSTDTQYF
TRBJ1-2	TRBV2	14	.	.	TGTGCCAGCAGTGTGCAGGGCCGGGACTATGGCTACACCTTC	CASSVQGRDYGYTF
TRBJ1-1	TRBV15	15	.	.	TGTGCCACCAGCAGACACATCCAGGGAAACACTGAAGCTTTCTTT	CATSRHIQGNTEAFF
TRBJ2-3	TRBV15	16	.	TRBD2	TGTGCCACCAGCAGAGCTAGCGGGAGCGGCACAGATACGCAGTATTTT	CATSRASGSGTDTQYF
TRBJ2-5	TRBV10-3	14	.	.	TGTGCCATCAGTGAGTCAGGCAGGGAAGAGACCCAGTACTTC	CAISESGREETQYF
TRBJ2-7	TRBV19	14	.	TRBD2	TGTGCCAGTAGTATAATGGCGGGAGCCTACGAGCAGTACTTC	CASSIMAGAYEQYF
TRBJ2-1	TRBV5-6	16	few	TRBD2	TGTGCCAGCAGCTTGTTGAGCGGGGTTCCTTACAATGAGCAGTTCTTC	CASSLLSGVPYNEQFF
TRBJ1-2	TRBV25-1	15	.	.	TGTGCCAGCAGTGAAGGACTCCCGGCGGTGTTTGGCTACACCTTC	CASSEGLPAVFGYTF
TRBJ2-4	TRBV2	15	.	TRBD2	TGTGCCAGCAGTGAAGCGCACGGGAGGGGGGTCATTCAGTACTTC	CASSEAHGRGVIQYF
TRBJ1-2	TRBV2	12	once	.	TGTGCCAGCAGTGTTCGGGACTATGGCTACACCTTC	CASSVRDYGYTF
TRBJ2-7	TRBV6-5	16	.	TRBD1	TGTGCCAGCAGTTCCCCCTTGGGGACAGGCCAACACGAGCAGTACTTC	CASSSPLGTGQHEQYF
TRBJ1-4	TRBV6-5	15	.	.	TGTGCCAGCAGTTACTCCCGGTGGATGGGCGAAAAACTGTTTTTT	CASSYSRWMGEKLFF
TRBJ2-4	TRBV7-9	17	.	.	TGTGCCAGCAGCTTAGTCAGGGGATCGGAGGCCAAAAACATTCAGTACTTC	CASSLVRGSEAKNIQYF
TRBJ1-5	TRBV7-9	15	.	.	TGTGCCAGCAGCCGGGGACACATTAGCAATCAGCCCCAGCATTTT	CASSRGHISNQPQHF
TRBJ1-4	TRBV4-1	15	.	.	TGCGCCAGCAGCCAAGGTCACATTCTTAATGAAAAACTGTTTTTT	CASSQGHILNEKLFF
TRBJ1-2	TRBV19	15	.	TRBD1	TGTGCCAGTAGGTCGGGACAGACAGCTAACTATGGCTACACCTTC	CASRSGQTANYGYTF
TRBJ2-7	TRBV27	14	.	.	TGTGCCAGCAACGGGAGCCAGGTGGACTGCGAGCAGTACTTC	CASNGSQVDCEQYF
TRBJ2-2	TRBV20-1	13	.	.	TGCAGTGCTAGTAGGACTACTACCGGGGAGCTGTTTTTT	CSASRTTTGELFF
TRBJ2-1	TRBV7-2	16	few	.	TGTGCCAGCAGCCCCCATATGGAGGGAGTATACAATGAGCAGTTCTTC	CASSPHMEGVYNEQFF
TRBJ2-4	TRBV7-2	16	.	.	TGTGCCAGCAGCTCGAACCTAGCGTTAGCCAAAAACATTCAGTACTTC	CASSSNLALAKNIQYF
TRBJ2-1	TRBV30	15	.	.	TGTGCCTGGAGTGTACTGCAGGGAAGTCTAAATGAGCAGTTCTTC	CAWSVLQGSLNEQFF
TRBJ2-2	TRBV18	13	few	.	TGTGCCAGCTATTCGGGACTCACCGGGGAGCTGTTTTTT	CASYSGLTGELFF
TRBJ1-4	TRBV4-2	14	.	TRBD1	TGTGCCAGCAGCCACGGGACAGGGAATGAAAAACTGTTTTTT	CASSHGTGNEKLFF
TRBJ1-2	TRBV6-5	16	.	.	TGTGCCAGCAGTTACGGGTCTGCGGGGAGGAACTATGGCTACACCTTC	CASSYGSAGRNYGYTF
TRBJ1-1	TRBV30	16	.	TRBD1	TGTGCCTGGAGGGGGGGACAGGGGGCCTCGAACACTGAAGCTTTCTTT	CAWRGGQGASNTEAFF
TRBJ1-2	TRBV4-2	15	.	TRBD1	TGTGCCAGCAGCCTTACCGGGACAGGGGGCTATGGCTACACCTTC	CASSLTGTGGYGYTF
TRBJ2-3	TRBV2	15	once	.	TGTGCCAGCAGGAGGGCGGTGACTAGCACAGATACGCAGTATTTT	CASRRAVTSTDTQYF
TRBJ2-1	TRBV5-1	20	.	TRBD2	TGCGCCAGCAGTGCGGGGGCGGGGGCTAGCGGGAGGGCCTTGAGGATTGAGCAGTTCTTC	CASSAGAGASGRALRIEQFF
TRBJ2-7	TRBV20-1	11	.	.	TGCAGTGCTGCGGGGCCGAGGGAGCAGTACTTC	CSAAGPREQYF
TRBJ2-3	TRBV30	14	.	TRBD1	TGTGCCTGGAGTCAGGACAGGGGGCAAGATACGCAGTATTTT	CAWSQDRGQDTQYF